The clone carrying this TCR beta chain turned up a few times. Its matching antigen is unknown. This sample is drawn from a study of T-cell memory formation after mild COVID-19. The trim removed 6 bases at V and 2 bases at J, leaving 4 bases unmatched. CDR3 length: 14 amino acids. The germline CDR1 and CDR2 sequences are ENHRY and SYGVKD. The study, taken as a whole, reports: The authors did not confirm SARS-CoV-2 specificity of second-wave clones peaking day 37. The finding that pre-infection memory included some responding clones suggested that cross-reactive memory joined. Mostly located in CM and EM were contracting CD4+ clones, with contracting CD8+ clones located in EMRA.

Each CDR3 protein is one row after TCRdb ran MiXCR on the 5' RACE reads. The sample shows hundreds of thousands of distinct CDR3 sequences, about 19% of them seen only once. The chain recombines TRBV10-3 with TRBJ1-3; TRBD1 matches at 7 bases. Sequenced input: PBMCs or a T cell subset sorted from them (not recorded which). The source is an adult woman who had mild COVID-19 (a few samples of this study predate the infection). Cell type and time point are not known. The CDR3 region is CAIREGQAGNTIYF. In DNA, the CDR3 is TGTGCCATCAGGGAAGGACAGGCTGGAAACACCATATATTTT.